This T cell receptor (beta chain) was captured by sequencing in a study of blood T cells in healthy people across ages. Looking at the study overall: The capture of about one barcoded beta molecule per two T cells was achieved by template switching. Study-level findings and limits: Compared with aged donors, long-lived donors showed fewer expanded clones, suggesting selection.

With regard to this clonotype: Its target is not known.

Then a second PCR, running roughly 6 to 12 cycles, was carried out with a sample-barcoded 5' primer and a J-beta primer mix. MiXCR was run by TCRdb on the 5' RACE reads, yielding one entry per CDR3 protein. The sample consists of about a million distinct CDR3 sequences, 35% to 45% of them appearing once. Material for sequencing was blood. The source of this sequence is a man between 18 and 35 years old in good health.

The CDR3: CASSIPTGLTYNEQFF. DNA for the CDR3: TGTGCCAGTAGTATCCCCACGGGCCTTACCTACAATGAGCAGTTCTTC. This chain uses TRBV19 with TRBJ2-1; no firm D call. Germline V CDR1 and CDR2: LNHDA, SQIVND (reference sequence). The V gene lost 3 bases and the J gene lost 2 bases, with 14 bases spanning the gap. There are 16 residues in the CDR3. Complete variable domain (other parts from reference TRBV19 and TRBJ2-1): DGGITQSPKYLFRKEGQNVTLSCEQNLNHDAMYWYRQDPGQGLRLIYYSQIVNDFQKGDIAEGYSVSREKKESFPLTVTSAQKNPTAFYLCASSIPTGLTYNEQFFGPGTRLTVL.